This is a list of T cell receptor beta chains from one sample in a study of OX40 agonist ivuxolimab in advanced cancers. TCRdb's table, derived via immunoSEQ multiplex PCR, lists solely in-frame clones and lacks some. The sample includes fewer than 15,000 clones, 75% to 90% of them seen just once. Sequenced here: CD4+ or CD8+ T cells sorted from blood, sampled in a trial of the OX40 agonist ivuxolimab. Receptor source: an adult with an advanced solid tumor such as melanoma, head and neck, liver or kidney cancer. Both conserved end residues are part of each CDR3. A D gene is named only where the DNA matches it firmly. Clone size is given for some rows only: seen once, a few or many times, or a class if the clone is expanded.

TGTGCCAGCAGACTAACAGGGGGCGCGACTGAAGCTTTCTTT,CASRLTGGATEAFF,TRBJ1-1,TRBD1,TRBV2,NA
TGTGCCAGCAGTTTGACAGTTTGGAACACTGAAGCTTTCTTT,CASSLTVWNTEAFF,TRBJ1-1,NA,TRBV27,NA
TGTGCCAGCAGTATAGCGGGAGGTAGGACCGGGGAGCTGTTTTTT,CASSIAGGRTGELFF,TRBJ2-2,TRBD2,TRBV6-6,NA
TGTGCCAGCAGTGTAGAGCGTTCCTCTGGAAACACCATATATTTT,CASSVERSSGNTIYF,TRBJ1-3,NA,TRBV25-1,NA
TGTGCCAGTAGTATCGGACTTGCCTACGAGCAGTACTTC,CASSIGLAYEQYF,TRBJ2-7,NA,TRBV19,NA
TGCGCCAGCCGAGACAGGGGGCGCATAAACGAGCAGTACTTC,CASRDRGRINEQYF,TRBJ2-7,TRBD1,TRBV10-2,NA
TGTGCCAGCAGCGAAGGACAGGTCTCCTACGAGCAGTACTTC,CASSEGQVSYEQYF,TRBJ2-7,TRBD1,TRBV7-3,NA
TGTGCCAGCAGGAGAGGGACAGGGGGTAATAATGAGCAGTTCTTC,CASRRGTGGNNEQFF,TRBJ2-1,TRBD1,TRBV27,NA
TGTGCCAGCAGCCTCGACAATGAGCAGTTCTTC,CASSLDNEQFF,TRBJ2-1,NA,TRBV7-9,few
TGTGCCAGCAGTTACTCGGTAGGGGAAGACACCGGGGAGCTGTTTTTT,CASSYSVGEDTGELFF,TRBJ2-2,NA,TRBV6-5,NA
TGTGCCAGCAGTCCCATAGGGGGGGCGCGCACCGGGGAGCTGTTTTTT,CASSPIGGARTGELFF,TRBJ2-2,NA,TRBV13,once
TGTGCCAGCAGCCCCCCGGGTTCCAGCGCGGGGGCCCAGTACTTC,CASSPPGSSAGAQYF,TRBJ2-5,TRBD2,TRBV9,NA
TGTGCCAGCAGTGGGGGGACATGGATTGGGGAGCAGTACTTC,CASSGGTWIGEQYF,TRBJ2-7,NA,TRBV6-4,NA
TGTGCCAGCAGCTTGGGCCTGGTCGGGAACACCGGGGAGCTGTTTTTT,CASSLGLVGNTGELFF,TRBJ2-2,NA,TRBV7-8,few
TGTGCCAGCAGCCAACTAGCAGAATACAATGAGCAGTTCTTC,CASSQLAEYNEQFF,TRBJ2-1,NA,TRBV13,NA
TGTGCCTGGAGAGGGCAGGGGGATTGGGCTGCCTACACCTTC,CAWRGQGDWAAYTF,TRBJ1-2,TRBD1,TRBV30,NA
TGTGCCAGCAGCTTAGGTCTAGCGGGAGGGGGTGAGACCCAGTACTTC,CASSLGLAGGGETQYF,TRBJ2-5,TRBD2,TRBV11-1,NA
TGTGCTAGTGGTTTTGATGGGGCGCACTCCTATGGCTACACCTTC,CASGFDGAHSYGYTF,TRBJ1-2,NA,TRBV12-5,NA
TGTGCCAGCTCACCTCAGCCCGGCTACGAGCAGTACTTC,CASSPQPGYEQYF,TRBJ2-7,NA,TRBV18,NA
TGTGCCAGCAGTTTATCGATAATGGGGGGTGGCCGGTACAATGAGCAGTTCTTC,CASSLSIMGGGRYNEQFF,TRBJ2-1,NA,TRBV27,NA
TGTGCCAGCAGCTTCCCTACTAGCGTGGGCACAGATACGCAGTATTTT,CASSFPTSVGTDTQYF,TRBJ2-3,TRBD2,TRBV5-6,NA
TGTGCCAGCAGCGCCAGGGGGAGTAGCACAGATACGCAGTATTTT,CASSARGSSTDTQYF,TRBJ2-3,TRBD1,TRBV9,NA
TGTGCCAGCAGCTTAGACCCCCCTTACGCCCGCACAGATACGCAGTATTTT,CASSLDPPYARTDTQYF,TRBJ2-3,NA,TRBV11-2,few
TGTGCCAGCAGTAGGGGCCCTTCGGGGATTCAGTACTTC,CASSRGPSGIQYF,TRBJ2-4,NA,TRBV6-5,NA
TGTGCCTGGAGTGTGGGCACCTACAATGAGCAGTTCTTC,CAWSVGTYNEQFF,TRBJ2-1,NA,TRBV30,NA
TGTGCCATCAGTGACGGGTACGAGCAGTACTTC,CAISDGYEQYF,TRBJ2-7,NA,TRBV10-3,NA
TGTGCCAGCAGCTACGGACTAGCGGGGGGTTTCACAGATACGCAGTATTTT,CASSYGLAGGFTDTQYF,TRBJ2-3,TRBD2,TRBV7-8,hyperexpanded
TGTGCCAGCAGCGTAGTACCCTACTACAATGAGCAGTTCTTC,CASSVVPYYNEQFF,TRBJ2-1,NA,TRBV9,NA
TGTGCCAGCAAAAGGGGGCGGCGTGAGCAGTTCTTC,CASKRGRREQFF,TRBJ2-1,TRBD1,TRBV28,NA
TGTGCCAGCAGCCCGACAGTGATCTCTAATTCACCCCTCCACTTT,CASSPTVISNSPLHF,TRBJ1-6,NA,TRBV5-8,NA
TGTGCCAGTAGTGGTGGGACAGGATTCCAAAACATTCAGTACTTC,CASSGGTGFQNIQYF,TRBJ2-4,TRBD1,TRBV19,once
TGTGCCAGCAGCCCTAGACCCGGGGAGCTGTTTTTT,CASSPRPGELFF,TRBJ2-2,NA,TRBV6-5,few
TGTGCCAGCAGCTTGGGGGCAGGGAAGGAGTATGGCTACACCTTC,CASSLGAGKEYGYTF,TRBJ1-2,NA,TRBV4-2,NA
TGTGCCAGCAGTTTACCCCTAGAGATCACCGGGGAGCTGTTTTTT,CASSLPLEITGELFF,TRBJ2-2,NA,TRBV28,once
TGTGCCAGCAGCTTGGACGGTCTATACTCTGGAAACACCATATATTTT,CASSLDGLYSGNTIYF,TRBJ1-3,NA,TRBV5-6,NA
TGTGCCAGCAGTTTATCCGGGACAGGGATAGATTCACCCCTCCACTTT,CASSLSGTGIDSPLHF,TRBJ1-6,TRBD1,TRBV27,NA
TGTGCCAGTAGAAAACTAGCGGGGTCGAACACCGCCATATACAATGAGCAGTTCTTC,CASRKLAGSNTAIYNEQFF,TRBJ2-1,TRBD2,TRBV19,NA
TGCGCCAGCAGCCTGACTAGCACTAACTCCTACGAGCAGTACTTC,CASSLTSTNSYEQYF,TRBJ2-7,TRBD2,TRBV4-1,once
TGTGCCAGCAGCTTGGGCGTCCCGGAGAGCACGTACTTC,CASSLGVPESTYF,TRBJ2-7,NA,TRBV7-9,medium-sized
TGTGCCAGCAGTGAATTTCGGACAGGTGGAAACTCCTACGAGCAGTACTTC,CASSEFRTGGNSYEQYF,TRBJ2-7,TRBD1,TRBV6-1,NA